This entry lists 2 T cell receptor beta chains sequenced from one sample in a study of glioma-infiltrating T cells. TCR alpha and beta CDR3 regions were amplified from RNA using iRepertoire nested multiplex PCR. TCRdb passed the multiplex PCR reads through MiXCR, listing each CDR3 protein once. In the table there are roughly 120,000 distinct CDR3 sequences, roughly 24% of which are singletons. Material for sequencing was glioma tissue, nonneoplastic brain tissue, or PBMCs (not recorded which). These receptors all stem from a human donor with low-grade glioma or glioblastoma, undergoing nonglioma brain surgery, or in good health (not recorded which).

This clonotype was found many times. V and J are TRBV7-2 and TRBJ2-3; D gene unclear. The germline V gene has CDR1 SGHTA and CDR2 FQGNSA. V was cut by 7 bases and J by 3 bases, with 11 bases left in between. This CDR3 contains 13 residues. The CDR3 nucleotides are TGTGCCAGCAATAACGGTGGGACAGATACGCAGTATTTT. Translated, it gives CASNNGGTDTQYF.

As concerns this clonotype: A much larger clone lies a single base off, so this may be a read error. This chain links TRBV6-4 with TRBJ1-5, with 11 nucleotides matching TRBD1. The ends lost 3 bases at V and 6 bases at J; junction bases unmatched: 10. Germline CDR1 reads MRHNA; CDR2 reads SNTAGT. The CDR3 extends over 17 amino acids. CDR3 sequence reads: CASSDKDRGQIRQPQHF. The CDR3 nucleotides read TGTGCCAGCAGTGATAAGGACAGGGGGCAGATACGTCAGCCCCAGCATTTT.